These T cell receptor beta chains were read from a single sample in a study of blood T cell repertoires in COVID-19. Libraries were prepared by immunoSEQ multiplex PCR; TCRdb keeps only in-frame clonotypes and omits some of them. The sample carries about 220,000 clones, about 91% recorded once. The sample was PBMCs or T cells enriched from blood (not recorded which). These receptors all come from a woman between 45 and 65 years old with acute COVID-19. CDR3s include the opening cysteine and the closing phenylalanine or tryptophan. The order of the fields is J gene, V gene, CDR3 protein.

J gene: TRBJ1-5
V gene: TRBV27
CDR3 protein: CASSTQGNQPQHF

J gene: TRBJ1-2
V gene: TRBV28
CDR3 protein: CASSLTGAYGYTF

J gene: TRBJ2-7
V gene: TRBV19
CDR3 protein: CASSGAETYEQYF

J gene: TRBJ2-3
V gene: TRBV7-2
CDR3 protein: CASSLKMDSTDTQYF

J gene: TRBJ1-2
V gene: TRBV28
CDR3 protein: CASSLGRVYGYTF

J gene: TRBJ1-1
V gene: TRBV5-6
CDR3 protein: CASRLWGGTEAFF

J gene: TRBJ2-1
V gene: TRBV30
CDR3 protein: CAWSGTGLISYNEQFF

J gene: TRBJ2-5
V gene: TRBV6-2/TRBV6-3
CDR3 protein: CASSPGVPETQYF

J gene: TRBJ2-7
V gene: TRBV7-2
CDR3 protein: CASSLGSGGSYEQYF

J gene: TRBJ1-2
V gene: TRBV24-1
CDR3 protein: CATSDFRQNYGYTF

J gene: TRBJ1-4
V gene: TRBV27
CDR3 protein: CASSSGWASNEKLFF

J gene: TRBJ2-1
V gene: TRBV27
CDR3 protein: CASSPRGLAGNEQFF

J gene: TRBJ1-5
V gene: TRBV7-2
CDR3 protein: CASSLGGGGRYSNQPQHF

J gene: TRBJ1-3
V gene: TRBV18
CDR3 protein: CASSPEPAGNTIYF

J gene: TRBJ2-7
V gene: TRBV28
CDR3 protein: CASTLTNRVNEQYF

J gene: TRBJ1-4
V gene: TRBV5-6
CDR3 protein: CASSNRLGNEKLFF

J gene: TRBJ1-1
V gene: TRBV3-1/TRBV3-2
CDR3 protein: CASSQIPQGALRVNTEAFF

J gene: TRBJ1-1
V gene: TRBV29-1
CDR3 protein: CSGRENTEAFF

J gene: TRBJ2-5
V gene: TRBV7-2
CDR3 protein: CASRVAGEETQYF

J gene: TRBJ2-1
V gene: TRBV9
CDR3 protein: CASSVDPAGLYNEQFF

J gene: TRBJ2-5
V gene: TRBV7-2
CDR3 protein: CASSSAGQGETQYF

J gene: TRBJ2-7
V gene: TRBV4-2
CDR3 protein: CASSQEYGTSGRSSYEQYF

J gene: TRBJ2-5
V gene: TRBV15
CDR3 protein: CATSRESRGQETQYF

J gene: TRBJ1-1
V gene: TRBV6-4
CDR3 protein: CASSAAPSQGTGMNTEAFF

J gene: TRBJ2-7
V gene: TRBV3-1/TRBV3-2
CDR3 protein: CASSPNGLAYEQYF

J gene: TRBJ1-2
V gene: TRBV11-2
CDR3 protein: CASSPTGWAGGYTF

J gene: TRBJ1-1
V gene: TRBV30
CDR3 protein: CAWSVLWGNEAFF

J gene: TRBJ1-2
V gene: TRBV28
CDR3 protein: CAKVQIPDYGYTF

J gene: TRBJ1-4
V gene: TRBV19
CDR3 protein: CASSIRQKLFF

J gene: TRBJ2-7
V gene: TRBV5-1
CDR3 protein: CASSLGTTTYEQYF

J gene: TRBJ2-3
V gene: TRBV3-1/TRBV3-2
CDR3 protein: CASSQGGLAGGTDTQYF

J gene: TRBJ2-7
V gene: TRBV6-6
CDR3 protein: CASRASGRYEQYF

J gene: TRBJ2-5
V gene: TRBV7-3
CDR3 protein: CASSPGTSRETQYF

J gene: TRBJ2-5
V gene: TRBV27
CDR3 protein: CASSHLPPGQTSGLRETQYF

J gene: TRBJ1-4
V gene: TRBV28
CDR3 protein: CASSPPGQREKLFF

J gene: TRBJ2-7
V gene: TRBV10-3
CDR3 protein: CAISVKGDYEQYF

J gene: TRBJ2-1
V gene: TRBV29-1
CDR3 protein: CSVEGGRLTYNEQFF